Each of the 20 T cell receptor beta chains below was sequenced from the same sample in a study of shared clonotypes between healthy human individuals. Repertoires were generated with immunoSEQ multiplex PCR, while TCRdb's copy carries only in-frame clones and drops some. The sample includes over 950,000 clones, 60% to 85% seen only once; the top ten take 0.89%. The specimen was memory CD4+ T cells from PBMCs. Described subset: CD45RA-negative fraction. Every receptor here comes from a man in his late teens or twenties in good health. Some clones in this sample may be carry-over from other donors' samples.

The gene calls are TRBV5-1 and TRBJ2-7, with D uncertain. Per the germline V gene, CDR1 is SGHRS and CDR2 is YFSETQ. With 7 bases removed from V and 2 bases from J, the gap between germline ends came to 10 bases. The CDR3 spans 12 residues. The CDR3 DNA follows: TGCGCCAGCGGAAACACCGCCTACGAGCAGTACTTC. Protein sequence: CASGNTAYEQYF.

The chain's CDR3 is CASSRRNYGYTF. Here the CDR3 DNA reads TGTGCCAGCAGCAGACGGAATTATGGCTACACCTTC. V gene TRBV5-6 combines with J gene TRBJ1-2; D not certain. This CDR3 spans 12 amino acids. Germline V CDR1 and CDR2: SGHDT, YYEEEE. Between the trimmed V and J ends, which lost 4 bases and 5 bases, there was a span of 9 bases.

The chain recombines TRBV27 with TRBJ1-1; D is possibly TRBD1 (6 bases). The germline V gene encodes CDR1 MNHEY and CDR2 SMNVEV (reference sequence). Trimming took 6 bases from V and 5 from J, leaving 16 bases between them. The CDR3 covers 14 residues. CDR3: CASRGFGGRTEAFF. The CDR3 DNA reads TGTGCCAGCAGGGGGTTTGGGGGGCGTACTGAAGCTTTCTTT.

The CDR3 coding sequence is TGTGCCAGCAGCTTACTCCGGCCGAACACCGGGGAGCTGTTTTTT. This sequence encodes CASSLLRPNTGELFF. The chain links TRBV7-9 to TRBJ2-2; D gene unclear. Per germline, CDR1 SEHNR and CDR2 FQNEAQ (reference sequence). V was clipped by 2 bases and J by 0 bases, with 7 bases between them. The CDR3 spans 15 residues. Full variable domain (outside the CDR3, taken from reference TRBV7-9 and TRBJ2-2): DTGVSQNPRHKITKRGQNVTFRCDPISEHNRLYWYRQTLGQGPEFLTYFQNEAQLEKSRLLSDRFSAERPKGSFSTLEIQRTEQGDSAMYLCASSLLRPNTGELFFGEGSRLTVL.

The chain uses TRBV11-3 and TRBJ1-3; D is undetermined. Looked up from germline, CDR1 is SGHNT and CDR2 is YENEEA. The CDR3 length is 13 residues. V was cut by 4 bases and J by 2 bases, with 6 bases left in between. In DNA, the CDR3 is TGTGCCAGCAGCTCCGGACCTGGAAACACCATATATTTT. Protein: CASSSGPGNTIYF.

This rearrangement joins TRBV6-1 to TRBJ1-1; 10 bases match TRBD1. The CDR3 totals 15 residues. CDR1 is MNHNS and CDR2 is SASEGT in the germline V gene. V lost 5 bases and J lost 3; bases outside the gene matches: 6. CDR3 protein: CASSLLGQGDTEAFF. The CDR3 DNA reads as TGTGCCAGCAGTCTACTTGGACAGGGGGACACTGAAGCTTTCTTT.

This sequence joins TRBV4-3 and TRBJ1-2; TRBD1 agrees at 8 bases. Germline values: CDR1 LGHNA, CDR2 YSLEER. V dropped 0 bases and J dropped 7; count of bases not matched to a gene: 7. The CDR3 is 15 amino acids. The CDR3: CASSQEWGRGPGYTF. CDR3 in DNA: TGCGCCAGCAGCCAAGAGTGGGGCAGGGGGCCTGGCTACACCTTC.

CDR3 coding DNA: TGTGCCCAACCGGCAGGGGAGGCCAGCGGCTACACCTTC. Its protein is CAQPAGEASGYTF. The chain joins TRBV30 to TRBJ1-2, with D possibly matching TRBD1 (6 bases). The CDR3 is made up of 13 amino acids. CDR1 and CDR2 (germline): GTSNPN, SVGIG (reference sequence). V dropped 8 bases and J dropped 8 bases, with 21 bases sitting between them.

This clone showed up just a few times. This chain connects TRBV4-2 to TRBJ1-5; 10 nucleotides agree with TRBD1. Germline-derived CDR1 and CDR2 are LGHNA and YNFKEQ. The V and J ends lost 3 bases and 3 bases, in that order; junction bases with no gene match: 8. CDR3 length: 17 amino acids. The CDR3 region is CASSQTRDRGINQPQHF. The DNA for the CDR3 is TGTGCCAGCAGCCAGACGAGGGACAGGGGTATCAATCAGCCCCAGCATTTT.

This chain connects TRBV19 to TRBJ1-2; unclear D gene. V lost 6 bases and J 2 bases, leaving 10 bases between the germline ends. The CDR3 runs to 13 residues. Germline lookup yields CDR1 LNHDA and CDR2 SQIVND (reference sequence). CDR3 region: CASRRGQNYGYTF. Here the CDR3 DNA reads TGTGCCAGTAGGCGGGGTCAGAACTATGGCTACACCTTC.

A remark on this clone: Other DNA sequences in the same sample also yield this CDR3. This chain connects TRBV7-2 to TRBJ2-1; no reliable D call. The length of the CDR3 is 16 residues. V lost 0 bases and J lost 0, with 9 bases in between. Germline assignment: CDR1 SGHTA and CDR2 FQGNSA. CDR3 protein: CASSLALAASYNEQFF. As DNA, the CDR3 is TGTGCCAGCAGCTTAGCGCTGGCGGCCTCCTACAATGAGCAGTTCTTC.

To note about this clone: Other DNA sequences in the same sample also yield this CDR3. This chain connects TRBV7-9 to TRBJ1-2; 10 nucleotides agree with TRBD1. This CDR3 comprises 13 residues. The V gene end was trimmed by 5 bases and the J gene end by 5 bases; junction bases not matched to a gene: 2. CDR1 is SEHNR, CDR2 FQNEAQ, per germline (reference sequence). The CDR3 DNA follows: TGTGCCAGCAGCCCGGGACAGGGGTATGGCTACACCTTC. It yields the protein CASSPGQGYGYTF.

A note on this clone: Other DNA sequences in the same sample also yield this CDR3. CDR3 nucleotide sequence: TGTGCCAGCAGCTTGACTAGCGGATCAGATACGCAGTATTTT. It specifies CASSLTSGSDTQYF. V gene TRBV11-2 combines with J gene TRBJ2-3; 9 bases agree with TRBD2. Germline values: CDR1 SGHAT, CDR2 FQNNGV. J gave up 4 bases and V 3 bases, and 2 bases lay outside the gene matches. This CDR3 has 14 residues.

V and J are TRBV4-1 and TRBJ2-2; the match to TRBD2 covers 7 bases. V lost 4 bases to trimming and J lost 8 bases; unmatched junction nucleotides: 7. Germline V gene sequence: CDR1 MGHRA, CDR2 YSYEKL. This CDR3 has 14 amino acids. The CDR3 sequence: CASSRTERGGELFF. The CDR3 nucleotides read TGCGCCAGCAGCCGGACCGAGCGGGGAGGGGAGCTGTTTTTT.

The rearrangement joins TRBV9 to TRBJ2-3, with 10 positions matching TRBD2. CDR3 length: 14 amino acids. The V segment lost 7 bases and the J segment 1 base; nucleotides outside the gene matches: 3. The germline gives CDR1 SGDLS, CDR2 YYNGEE. CDR3 nucleotides: TGTGCCAGCGGTAGCGGGAGGCGCACAGATACGCAGTATTTT. Translating gives CASGSGRRTDTQYF.

The chain is built from TRBV28 and TRBJ2-7; TRBD2 agrees at 9 bases. V lost 5 bases, J lost 3 bases, and 8 bases stayed unmatched. The CDR3 consists of 15 residues. Looked up from germline, CDR1 is MDHEN and CDR2 is SYDVKM. CDR3 amino acids: CASSPPGTSFYEQYF. The CDR3, as DNA: TGTGCCAGCAGTCCTCCCGGGACTAGCTTCTACGAGCAGTACTTC.

The count of this clone is one. The genes are TRBV27 and TRBJ1-4, with 10 bases fitting TRBD1. V dropped 2 bases and J dropped 12; count of bases not matched to a gene: 3. The germline V gene has CDR1 MNHEY and CDR2 SMNVEV (reference sequence). The CDR3 is 13 residues long. The chain's CDR3 is CASSLDRGRELFF. The CDR3 coding sequence is TGTGCCAGCAGTTTAGACAGGGGGCGAGAACTGTTTTTT.

V is TRBV5-4 and J is TRBJ2-7; the match to TRBD2 covers 7 bases. The CDR3 spans 15 residues. Germline V lookup: CDR1 SGHNT, CDR2 YYREEE (reference sequence). The trim removed 1 base at V and 0 bases at J, leaving 4 bases unmatched. CDR3 bases: TGTGCCAGCAGCTTGATGGCTAGCGGCTCCTACGAGCAGTACTTC. Translated, it gives CASSLMASGSYEQYF.

This clone was observed a handful of times. The V and J genes are TRBV5-6 and TRBJ1-4, with 7 positions matching TRBD1. The junction had 11 bases not matched to a gene; V was cut back by 4 bases and J by 8 bases. This CDR3 is 15 amino acids long. CDR1 SGHDT and CDR2 YYEEEE come from the germline V gene. CDR3 nucleotide sequence: TGTGCCAGCAGCCCACAGGGGATCCGGCTGGAAAAACTGTTTTTT. Translation gives CASSPQGIRLEKLFF.

This clone was seen a few times. The chain combines TRBV2 with TRBJ1-5; D is ambiguous. The CDR3 loop spans 14 amino acids. V lost 2 bases to trimming and J lost 2 bases, with 7 bases between them. Germline V gene lookup returns CDR1 SNHLY and CDR2 FYNNEI. CDR3 DNA sequence: TGTGCCAGCAGTGAAATGTGGGGCAATCAGCCCCAGCATTTT. Its translation: CASSEMWGNQPQHF.